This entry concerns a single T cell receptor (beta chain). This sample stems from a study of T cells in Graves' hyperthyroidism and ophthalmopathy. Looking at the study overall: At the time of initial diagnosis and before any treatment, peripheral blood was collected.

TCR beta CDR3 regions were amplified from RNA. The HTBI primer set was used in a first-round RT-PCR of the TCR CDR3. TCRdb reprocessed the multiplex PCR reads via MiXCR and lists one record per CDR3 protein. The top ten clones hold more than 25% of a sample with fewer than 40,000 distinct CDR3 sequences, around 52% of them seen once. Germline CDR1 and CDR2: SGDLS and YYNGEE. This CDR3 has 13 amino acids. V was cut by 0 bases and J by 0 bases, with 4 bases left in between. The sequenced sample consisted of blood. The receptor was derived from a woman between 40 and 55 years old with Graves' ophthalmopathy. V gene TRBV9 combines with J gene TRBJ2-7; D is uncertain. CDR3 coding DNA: TGTGCCAGCAGCGTAGCTCCCTCCTACGAGCAGTACTTC. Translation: CASSVAPSYEQYF.